The source of this T cell receptor (beta chain) is a study of OX40 agonist ivuxolimab in advanced cancers. Study overall: Three patients, one with hepatocellular carcinoma and two with cutaneous melanoma, responded partially.

Regarding this clone: As yet, its antigen is unknown.

With 6 bases clipped from V and 3 bases from J, the junction kept 4 bases outside the gene matches. The CDR3 sequence is 14 residues long. Germline values: CDR1 SGHDN, CDR2 FVKESK. Study-level findings and limits: No antigen was identified for the clonally expanded peripheral T cells.

Here immunoSEQ multiplex PCR was the method, and the copy in TCRdb shows in-frame clones only, minus some. The data show 75,000 or so clones, with approximately 81% seen just once and approximately 7.2% held by the top ten. The TCR sequence derives from an adult with an advanced solid tumor such as melanoma, head and neck, liver or kidney cancer. The chain employs TRBV14 and TRBJ1-4, with 7 bases lining up with TRBD1. Sequenced material: CD4+ or CD8+ T cells sorted from blood, taken in a trial of the OX40 agonist ivuxolimab. CDR3 region: CASSNQGANEKLFF. CDR3 nucleotides: TGTGCCAGCAGTAATCAGGGGGCTAATGAAAAACTGTTTTTT.